One sample yielded the 27 T cell receptor beta chains listed below, sequenced in a study of T cell changes during pregnancy in multiple sclerosis. TCRdb's table, derived via immunoSEQ multiplex PCR, lists solely in-frame clones and lacks some. The sample shows roughly 90,000 clones, around 93% of them seen only once. The source material was peripheral blood, sampled before pregnancy. These receptor sequences come from a female donor with multiple sclerosis, enrolled in a pregnancy study.

The genes are TRBV2 and TRBJ2-3; 9 bases fit TRBD2. From germline, CDR1 is SNHLY and CDR2 FYNNEI. This CDR3 contains 16 residues. J was trimmed by 2 bases and V by 4 bases; bases with no gene match: 7. CDR3 DNA: TGTGCCAGCAGTGCTGGGCTAGCGGGGACCACAGATACGCAGTATTTT. Translation: CASSAGLAGTTDTQYF.

The CDR3 DNA sequence: TGTGCCAGCAGTTTATTAACCGGGGAGCTGTTTTTT. Its translation is CASSLLTGELFF. The V and J genes are TRBV28 and TRBJ2-2; D remains unclear. Germline V gene data show CDR1 as MDHEN and CDR2 as SYDVKM. V was pared by 1 base and J by 5 bases, with 2 bases between. There are 12 residues in the CDR3.

This clone was detected once. The V call is TRBV10-2, the J call TRBJ1-2, with a weak D call TRBD1 (5 bases). CDR3 length equals 16 residues. Trimming took 2 bases from V and 3 from J, leaving 16 bases between them. The V gene's germline CDR1 is WSHSY and CDR2 SAAADI. The CDR3 region has the DNA TGCGCCAGCAGTGAGACGACCAGGGCCCTCTACTATGGCTACACCTTC. This translates into CASSETTRALYYGYTF.

V gene TRBV9 combines with J gene TRBJ2-1; 8 bases match TRBD2. CDR1 and CDR2 (germline): SGDLS, YYNGEE. CDR3 length: 17 residues. Trimming took 0 bases from V and 4 from J; bases not matched to a gene: 9. The chain's CDR3 is CASSVEPSGGRYNEQFF. DNA of the CDR3: TGTGCCAGCAGCGTAGAACCCAGCGGGGGCCGTTACAATGAGCAGTTCTTC.

This sequence joins TRBV5-3 and TRBJ2-1; D remains ambiguous. Being an ORF, TRBV5-3 has a function that is uncertain. The CDR3 totals 13 residues. V was clipped by 0 bases and J by 5 bases, with 6 bases between them. CDR3 DNA: TGTGCCAGAAGCTTGGGTATCCACAATGAGCAGTTCTTC. Translation gives CARSLGIHNEQFF.

The V gene is TRBV11-2, the J gene TRBJ2-5, with 7 nucleotides matching TRBD1. Trimming at V came to 0 bases and at J to 3 bases, leaving 4 bases not matched to a gene. The CDR3 sequence is 15 residues long. CDR1 and CDR2 from the germline V gene are SGHAT and FQNNGV. CDR3: CASSLEKGAEETQYF. In nucleotides, the CDR3 is TGTGCCAGCAGCTTAGAGAAGGGGGCGGAAGAGACCCAGTACTTC.

A note on this clone: Compared with germline, one end of the junction differs, possibly owing to a read error. In DNA, the CDR3 is TGTGCCAGCAGCTTCCTAGCGGGCTCCCACAATGAGCAGTTCTTC. It yields the protein CASSFLAGSHNEQFF. This chain uses TRBV5-4 with TRBJ2-1; 8 nucleotides agree with TRBD2. CDR3 length equals 15 residues. Germline loops: CDR1 SGHNT, CDR2 YYREEE (reference sequence).

This chain joins TRBV9 and TRBJ1-6; D perhaps matches TRBD1 (5 bases). The CDR3 spans 15 residues. In germline, CDR1 is SGDLS, CDR2 YYNGEE. V dropped 3 bases and J dropped 7 bases, with 14 bases sitting between them. CDR3 bases: TGTGCCAGCAGCGCCGCGGGACGGGGCAATTCACCCCTCCACTTT. This sequence encodes CASSAAGRGNSPLHF.

The chain recombines TRBV5-1 with TRBJ2-7; D perhaps matches TRBD1 (5 bases). V was pared by 4 bases and J by 5 bases, with 16 bases between. The CDR3 spans 14 residues. Germline CDR1 SGHRS, CDR2 YFSETQ. Here the CDR3 reads CASSPGAGWNEQYF. CDR3 nucleotides: TGCGCCAGCAGCCCGGGTGCAGGGTGGAACGAGCAGTACTTC.

V is TRBV2 and J is TRBJ2-1; no definite D call. The V gene's germline CDR1 is SNHLY and CDR2 FYNNEI. The CDR3 totals 13 residues. Trimming took off 8 bases at V and 0 bases at J, with 8 bases between the two ends. The CDR3 sequence: CASYSSSYNEQFF. DNA of the CDR3: TGTGCCAGCTACTCGAGCTCCTACAATGAGCAGTTCTTC.

This chain links TRBV7-9 with TRBJ1-1; no clear D. CDR1 is SEHNR, CDR2 FQNEAQ, per germline (reference sequence). Trimming cost V 1 base and J 2 bases, with 8 bases left between them. The CDR3 has 14 amino acids. In DNA, the CDR3 is TGTGCCAGCAGCTTAGTATTGTATAACACTGAAGCTTTCTTT. Translating it yields CASSLVLYNTEAFF.

The gene calls are TRBV4-2 and TRBJ1-3; 8 positions agree with TRBD1. The CDR3 covers 15 residues. Losses at the gene ends were 4 bases for V and 4 bases for J; bases not matched to a gene: 6. Germline CDR1 LGHNA, CDR2 YNFKEQ. This CDR3 reads CASSRDRLKGNTIYF. Written as DNA, the CDR3 is TGTGCCAGCAGCCGGGACAGGCTAAAAGGAAACACCATATATTTT.

V usage is TRBV27 and J usage is TRBJ2-7, with 7 positions matching TRBD1. The germline gives CDR1 MNHEY, CDR2 SMNVEV (reference sequence). With V trimmed by 2 bases and J by 3 bases, 4 bases remained unmatched. This CDR3 has 14 amino acids. The CDR3, as DNA: TGTGCCAGCAGTTTAAGCGCAGGGGGCTACGAGCAGTACTTC. Its protein is CASSLSAGGYEQYF.

The rearrangement uses TRBV7-2 and TRBJ2-7, with 10 bases matching TRBD1. V dropped 5 bases and J dropped 6; count of bases not matched to a gene: 7. The CDR3 loop spans 14 amino acids. CDR1 and CDR2 (germline): SGHTA, FQGNSA. DNA of the CDR3: TGTGCCAGCAGCCGAGGGACAGGGGAGGTCGAGCAGTACTTC. It codes for CASSRGTGEVEQYF.

This sequence joins TRBV5-1 and TRBJ1-1; tentatively, D is TRBD1 (6 bases). From germline, CDR1 is SGHRS and CDR2 YFSETQ. The CDR3 loop spans 13 amino acids. V was trimmed by 4 bases and J by 4 bases, leaving 11 bases between them. DNA for the CDR3: TGCGCCAGCAGCGCGGACAGCCTCACTGAAGCTTTCTTT. It specifies CASSADSLTEAFF.

The chain has TRBV1 and TRBJ1-3. TRBV1 is annotated as a pseudogene. The CDR3 spans 16 residues. CDR3 DNA: TGCACCAGCAGCCAGGAAGACGGGGGGAGGTTAGACACCATATATTTT. Residues: CTSSQEDGGRLDTIYF.

The chain joins TRBV6-5 to TRBJ2-2, with D perhaps matching TRBD1 (6 bases). Per germline, CDR1 MNHEY and CDR2 SVGAGI. V dropped 7 bases and J dropped 0 bases, with 12 bases sitting between them. This CDR3 contains 15 residues. The CDR3 here is CASNHRATNTGELFF. The DNA for the CDR3 is TGTGCCAGCAATCACAGGGCCACGAACACCGGGGAGCTGTTTTTT.

The chain links TRBV10-3 to TRBJ1-4; perhaps TRBD1 as D (6 bases). Germline-derived CDR1 and CDR2 are ENHRY and SYGVKD. There are 13 residues in the CDR3. Between the trimmed V and J ends, which lost 7 bases and 7 bases, there was a span of 13 bases. The chain's CDR3 is CAIKGGHTEKLFF. The CDR3 region has the DNA TGTGCCATCAAGGGGGGGCATACTGAAAAACTGTTTTTT.

The chain links TRBV5-4 to TRBJ2-1, with TRBD2 identical over 8 bases. With 0 bases clipped from V and 9 bases from J, the junction kept 11 bases outside the gene matches. Looked up from germline, CDR1 is SGHNT and CDR2 is YYREEE (reference sequence). The length of the CDR3 is 16 residues. The CDR3 here is CASSLEPAGAFSEQFF. CDR3 in DNA: TGTGCCAGCAGCTTGGAACCAGCGGGGGCCTTCTCTGAGCAGTTCTTC.

This chain uses TRBV7-3 with TRBJ2-3; D might be TRBD2 (5 bases). The CDR3 has 14 amino acids. V was cut by 3 bases and J by 6 bases, with 13 bases left in between. The germline V gene encodes CDR1 SGHTA and CDR2 FQGTGA. In DNA form, the CDR3 reads TGTGCCAGCAGCTTGCTAAGTGGGGAGGATACGCAGTATTTT. Translated: CASSLLSGEDTQYF.

The CDR3 is CARSLVFRVKNIQYF. CDR3 bases: TGTGCCAGAAGCTTGGTATTTAGAGTCAAAAACATTCAGTACTTC. The chain carries TRBV5-3 and TRBJ2-4; D remains unclear. TRBV5-3 is annotated as an ORF whose role is uncertain. Trimming took off 0 bases at V and 3 bases at J, with 10 bases between the two ends. The CDR3 spans 15 residues.

The chain uses TRBV21-1 and TRBJ2-5; TRBD1, as called in the table, went unchecked against the DNA. TRBV21-1 counts as a pseudogene. This CDR3 contains 15 residues. CDR3 loop: CAQSGDTGDQETQYF. DNA for the CDR3: TGTGCCCAGAGTGGGGACACAGGCGACCAAGAGACCCAGTACTTC.

The chain has TRBV27 and TRBJ2-7; the D is unclear. Trimming pared 8 bases from V and 3 bases from J, leaving 11 bases between. Per germline, CDR1 MNHEY and CDR2 SMNVEV (reference sequence). The CDR3 is made up of 12 amino acids. The CDR3 sequence: CASGSTLYEQYF. CDR3 DNA sequence: TGTGCCAGCGGTTCTACCCTCTACGAGCAGTACTTC.

The rearrangement links TRBV21-1 to TRBJ2-2; the table's D call TRBD1 went unverified against the DNA. TRBV21-1 is an annotated pseudogene. The length of the CDR3 is 14 residues. The CDR3 spells CASSKTGQRGELFF. CDR3 DNA: TGTGCCAGCAGCAAGACAGGGCAGCGAGGGGAGCTGTTTTTT.

In its sample, this clone was seen once. V and J are TRBV2 and TRBJ2-6; 7 nucleotides match TRBD1. V was pared by 6 bases and J by 2 bases, with 4 bases of the junction left unmatched. The CDR3 has 15 residues. Germline lookup yields CDR1 SNHLY and CDR2 FYNNEI. CDR3 sequence (DNA): TGTGCCAGCAGCCTCACAGGGGCTGGGGCCAACGTCCTGACTTTC. Amino acid sequence: CASSLTGAGANVLTF. The full variable domain, rest sourced from reference TRBV2 and TRBJ2-6, is EPEVTQTPSHQVTQMGQEVILRCVPISNHLYFYWYRQILGQKVEFLVSFYNNEISEKSEIFDDQFSVERPDGSNFTLKIRSTKLEDSAMYFCASSLTGAGANVLTFGAGSRLTVL.

The CDR3 protein is CASSQVQGYGYTF. DNA of the CDR3: TGTGCCAGCAGCCAAGTACAGGGGTATGGCTACACCTTC. The chain recombines TRBV14 with TRBJ1-2, with 7 bases identical to TRBD1. The CDR3 spans 13 residues. Germline V gene lookup returns CDR1 SGHDN and CDR2 FVKESK. V shed 1 base and J 5 bases; nucleotides not matched to a gene: 1. The whole variable domain, remainder taken from reference TRBV14 and TRBJ1-2, is EAGVTQFPSHSVIEKGQTVTLRCDPISGHDNLYWYRRVMGKEIKFLLHFVKESKQDESGMPNNRFLAERTGGTYSTLKVQPAELEDSGVYFCASSQVQGYGYTFGSGTRLTVV.

This rearrangement joins TRBV6-1 to TRBJ1-4, with D uncertain. The germline V gene encodes CDR1 MNHNS and CDR2 SASEGT. V was clipped by 5 bases and J by 2 bases, with 9 bases between them. The length of the CDR3 is 14 residues. CDR3 region: CASSPQITNEKLFF. The CDR3 region has the DNA TGTGCCAGCAGTCCCCAGATCACTAATGAAAAACTGTTTTTT.